The clone carrying this T cell receptor beta chain was counted ten times or more. This sample is part of a study of human T cells and chemical hapten exposure. Study-level background: Alopecia areata, totalis and universalis patients, mostly female, were included.

Trimming shortened V by 6 bases and J by 5 bases, and 16 bases separated the two germline ends. The CDR3 totals 13 residues. Germline V gene lookup returns CDR1 SQVTM and CDR2 ANQGSEA. Per the study methods: TCRs per sample had a median of approximately 88,000 and ranged from 23,224 to 690,600. TCRdb reprocessed the RACE reads with MiXCR, giving one entry per CDR3 protein. These V and J calls derive from TCRdb rather than the authors' analysis. The table records roughly 50,000 distinct CDR3 sequences, over 9.5% of them present only once. The time point: patch test 3, about 24 weeks after DPC sensitization. The treatment was: therapeutic diphenylcyclopropenone sensitization with weekly scalp DPC. Prior to application of each patch test, blood was drawn.

This sequence originates from a middle-aged woman with alopecia areata. Some clones in this sample may be carry-over from other donors' samples. The sequencing used whole blood, collected in connection with sensitization to the hapten diphenylcyclopropenone (DPC). The chain is built from TRBV29-1 and TRBJ1-2; TRBD1 is a possible D gene (6 bases). CDR3 protein: CSVYWRTGYGYTF. The CDR3 bases are TGCAGCGTCTACTGGCGCACAGGGTATGGCTACACCTTC.